These T cell receptor beta chains were read from a single sample in a study of Ad26.COV2.S vaccination and SARS-CoV-2 variants. Sequencing used immunoSEQ multiplex PCR; TCRdb keeps in-frame clones, though not all of them. The top ten hold 1.5% to 2% of the sample, which has about 400,000 clones, 89% seen once. Material: peripheral blood, obtained in a trial of Ad26.COV2.S vaccine versus placebo. These receptors all come from a person between 18 and 60 years old who received the Ad26.COV2.S COVID-19 vaccine or a placebo. Both conserved end residues are part of each CDR3. Each record gives: V gene, J gene, clone size, D gene, CDR3 DNA, CDR3 protein. D genes are given only for firm matches. A clone size is listed for some rows: how often the clone was seen (once, few, many), or a class if it is expanded.

>TRBV7-9|TRBJ2-1|NA|NA
TGTGCCAGCAGCTTTTTAGTGAGTGAGCAGTTCTTC
CASSFLVSEQFF
>TRBV7-9|TRBJ2-2|NA|NA
TGTGCCAGCAGCCCTCTCAATTCCGGGGAGCTGTTTTTT
CASSPLNSGELFF
>TRBV21-1|TRBJ2-6|few|NA
TGTGCCAGTCAGACGGGACAGGGTCCTCGGAATGGGGCCAACGTCCTGACTTTC
CASQTGQGPRNGANVLTF
>TRBV27|TRBJ2-6|NA|NA
TGTGCCAGTTACCACAGGGCCGCCGGGGCCAACGTCCTGACTTTC
CASYHRAAGANVLTF
>TRBV9|TRBJ1-2|NA|NA
TGTGCCAGCAGCGGGTGGGACCGGGACACAAATGGCTACACCTTC
CASSGWDRDTNGYTF
>TRBV6-5|TRBJ1-2|few|TRBD1
TGTGCCAGCACGCCGGGACAGAAAATCCGGGGCTACACCTTC
CASTPGQKIRGYTF
>TRBV18|TRBJ2-7|NA|TRBD1
TGTGCCAGCTCACCGACGGACAGGAACACCTACGAGCAGTACTTC
CASSPTDRNTYEQYF
>TRBV11-3|TRBJ2-7|once|NA
TGTGCCAGCAGCTATTCCGGGGGTGTTGGCGAGCAGTACTTC
CASSYSGGVGEQYF
>TRBV5-6|TRBJ2-7|NA|TRBD2
TGTGCCAGCAGCTTGTTGAGCGGGAGCTACGAGCAGTACTTC
CASSLLSGSYEQYF
>TRBV6-5|TRBJ1-5|NA|NA
TGTGCCAGCAGTTCACAGGGAGGTGGCAATCAGCCCCAGCATTTT
CASSSQGGGNQPQHF
>TRBV2|TRBJ1-2|NA|TRBD1
TGTGCCAGCAGTGAAGCGCTTCGGACAGGGGAGAATGGCTACACCTTC
CASSEALRTGENGYTF
>TRBV7-3|TRBJ1-1|NA|NA
TGTGCCAGCAGCTTAAACAGGAACACTGAAGCTTTCTTT
CASSLNRNTEAFF
>TRBV24-1|TRBJ2-5|NA|NA
TGTGCCACCAGTGATTTTCGCCTAGTCGGTGGGCAAGAGACCCAGTACTTC
CATSDFRLVGGQETQYF
>TRBV11-3|TRBJ1-4|NA|NA
TGTGCCAGCAGACAGGGACCGCCTGAGGAAAAACTGTTTTTT
CASRQGPPEEKLFF
>TRBV3-1/TRBV3-2|TRBJ2-3|NA|TRBD2
TGTGCCAGCAGCCAAGATCCGGAAATGAGCGGGAGTCTAACAGATACGCAGTATTTT
CASSQDPEMSGSLTDTQYF
>TRBV18|TRBJ1-1|NA|TRBD1
TGTGCCAGCTCACTCGGGGACAGGGGCGAAGCTTTCTTT
CASSLGDRGEAFF
>TRBV10-3|TRBJ1-3|NA|TRBD1
TGTGCCACCCGGACAGGCCAAACGAGTGGAAACACCATATATTTT
CATRTGQTSGNTIYF
>TRBV6-1|TRBJ2-7|NA|NA
TGTGCCAGCAGTGCACAAGACAGGACGCGCTCCTACGAGCAGTACTTC
CASSAQDRTRSYEQYF
>TRBV15|TRBJ2-5|NA|TRBD2
TGTGCCACCAGCAGAGGAAAGTGGGGCGGGAGGGCCCCAGAGACCCAGTACTTC
CATSRGKWGGRAPETQYF
>TRBV7-9|TRBJ2-1|NA|NA
TGTGCCAGCAGCTCAGCGGGTAGCGGCAAATTTACATTTTACAATGAGCAGTTCTTC
CASSSAGSGKFTFYNEQFF
>TRBV30|TRBJ2-3|NA|TRBD1
TGTGCCTGGACGCCCGGGACAGGGAATTCAGATACGCAGTATTTT
CAWTPGTGNSDTQYF
>TRBV7-8|TRBJ2-1|once|NA
TGTGCCAGCAGCTTAAACGGATACAATGAGCAGTTCTTC
CASSLNGYNEQFF
>TRBV30|TRBJ2-5|NA|NA
TGTGCCTGGAACGGACACATTCAAGAGACCCAGTACTTC
CAWNGHIQETQYF
>TRBV5-1|TRBJ2-7|NA|TRBD2
TGCGCCAGCAGCTCCCTTAGCGGGAATTCGTACGAGCAGTACTTC
CASSSLSGNSYEQYF
>TRBV2|TRBJ2-5|NA|TRBD2
TGTGCCAGCAGCGGGACTAGCGGAGGGGAAGAGACCCAGTACTTC
CASSGTSGGEETQYF
>TRBV9|TRBJ2-4|few|NA
TGTGCCAGCAGCCCGGAGACCGGAAGCATTCAGTACTTC
CASSPETGSIQYF
>TRBV14|TRBJ1-2|NA|NA
TGTGCCAGCAGCCGTCAACCTTATGGCTACACCTTC
CASSRQPYGYTF
>TRBV11-1|TRBJ2-7|NA|TRBD2
TGTGCCAGCAGCTTAGCTAGCGGGAGTATCTACGAGCAGTACTTC
CASSLASGSIYEQYF
>TRBV30|TRBJ2-2|NA|NA
TGTGCCTGGAGGATGGGACGGAGAAACACCGGGGAGCTGTTTTTT
CAWRMGRRNTGELFF
>TRBV10-3|TRBJ1-5|NA|TRBD1
TGTGCCATCAGTGGGGTACAGGGGGCTCAGCCCCAGCATTTT
CAISGVQGAQPQHF
>TRBV2|TRBJ1-5|NA|NA
TGTGCCAGCAGTGAAGGTAGGAGCAATCAGCCCCAGCATTTT
CASSEGRSNQPQHF
>TRBV7-9|TRBJ2-1|few|TRBD2
TGTGCCAGCAGCTTAGGTTCTAGCGGGAGAGGTGGTGAGCAGTTCTTC
CASSLGSSGRGGEQFF